These T cell receptor beta chains were read from a single sample in a study of blood T cell repertoires in COVID-19. Libraries were prepared by immunoSEQ multiplex PCR; TCRdb keeps only in-frame clonotypes and omits some of them. This sample has a few hundred thousand clones, with roughly 90% found just once. The sample was PBMCs or T cells enriched from blood (not recorded which). Receptor source: a woman aged 18-29 years with acute COVID-19. The CDR3 runs from the conserved cysteine through the conserved F or W. D genes are given only for firm matches.

cdr3_aa | d_call | v_call
CAWSGKRGTGGTDTQYF | TRBD1 | TRBV30
CASSSDTGELFF | NA | TRBV5-4
CASSIGQGSWGNQPQHF | TRBD1 | TRBV19
CASSSGSLMNTEAFF | NA | TRBV28
CASSQGLAGLREQFF | TRBD2 | TRBV3-1/TRBV3-2
CASRATDRGPYNEQFF | TRBD1 | TRBV5-5
CASSWTGNGYTF | TRBD1 | TRBV2
CASSLAGTAGEQYF | TRBD1 | TRBV11-2
CVTRAGGSTDTQYF | TRBD2 | TRBV28
CASSFGASGLPVEQYF | TRBD2 | TRBV27
CASSLMISQRGSYEQYF | TRBD2 | TRBV11-2
CASSFLSGVGETQYF | NA | TRBV5-4
CASRHRFTYEQYF | NA | TRBV28
CASSPGGQNTGELFF | NA | TRBV18
CASIPLADPTDTQYF | TRBD2 | TRBV19
CASSHIFNRGLDTEAFF | TRBD1 | TRBV4-1
CASSLRGLAPTYNEQFF | TRBD2 | TRBV28
CASSISGRGYEQFF | NA | TRBV19
CASRRTSGSSYEQYF | TRBD2 | TRBV27
CASSGTGPSGSYEQYF | NA | TRBV6-6
CASSDDAVGGTEAFF | NA | TRBV5-4